These 28 T cell receptor beta chains were sequenced from one sample in a study of blood T cell repertoires in COVID-19. Profiled with immunoSEQ multiplex PCR; TCRdb holds only in-frame clones, not every one. The sample has tens of thousands of clones; roughly 89% are singletons. Sequenced: peripheral blood. Receptors originate from a man aged 45-65 years with active COVID-19.

CDR3 sequence reads: CAWSVGGANVLTF. CDR3 in DNA: TGTGCCTGGAGTGTCGGGGGGGCCAACGTCCTGACTTTC. The gene calls are TRBV30 and TRBJ2-6, with D uncertain. CDR3 size: 13 residues. Germline lookup yields CDR1 GTSNPN and CDR2 SVGIG (reference sequence). Trimming took off 0 bases at V and 4 bases at J, with 4 bases between the two ends.

This chain links TRBV7-2 with TRBJ2-2; 11 nucleotides agree with TRBD2. Germline V gene lookup returns CDR1 SGHTA and CDR2 FQGNSA. The V and J ends lost 5 bases and 4 bases, in that order; junction bases with no gene match: 3. CDR3 length equals 15 residues. CDR3 coding DNA: TGTGCCAGCAGCATTAGCGGGGGGGCCACCGGGGAGCTGTTTTTT. This codes for CASSISGGATGELFF.

The V gene is TRBV6-5, the J gene TRBJ1-2, with 7 bases aligning to TRBD1. The germline V gene has CDR1 MNHEY and CDR2 SVGAGI. The CDR3 extends over 14 amino acids. The V and J ends lost 3 bases and 4 bases, in that order; junction bases with no gene match: 5. CDR3 nucleotide sequence: TGTGCCAGCAGTTATGGGACAGCTTTCTATGGCTACACCTTC. Translation gives CASSYGTAFYGYTF.

The rearrangement uses TRBV7-8 and TRBJ1-6, with D maybe TRBD1 (6 bases). Germline loops: CDR1 SGHVS, CDR2 FQNEAQ. The V and J ends lost 5 bases and 5 bases respectively, with 10 bases between them. This CDR3 has 14 residues. CDR3 bases: TGTGCCAGCAGCAAACAGGGAGATAATTCACCCCTCCACTTT. The encoded protein is CASSKQGDNSPLHF.

This clone showed up just once. The CDR3 here is CASSYLPSSGGEYNEQFF. CDR3 bases: TGTGCCAGCAGTTACTTACCGTCTAGCGGGGGGGAGTACAATGAGCAGTTCTTC. V gene TRBV6-2 or TRBV6-3 combines with J gene TRBJ2-1, with TRBD2 matching 12 bases. The CDR3 covers 18 residues. V trimming: 1 base; J trimming: 4 bases; junction bases outside the gene matches: 8. Germline V CDR1 and CDR2: MNHEY, SVGEGT.

CDR3 region: CASSQDRAGYGNTIYF. In DNA, the CDR3 is TGCGCCAGCAGCCAAGACAGGGCAGGGTATGGAAACACCATATATTTT. The chain combines TRBV4-3 with TRBJ1-3; tentatively, D is TRBD1 (5 bases). Trimming shortened V by 0 bases and J by 3 bases, and 12 bases separated the two germline ends. This CDR3 has 16 residues. Germline V gives CDR1 LGHNA, CDR2 YSLEER.

The chain recombines TRBV5-1 with TRBJ2-3; TRBD1 matches 7 bases. V dropped 4 bases and J dropped 0; count of bases not matched to a gene: 5. Germline V CDR1 and CDR2: SGHRS, YFSETQ. The CDR3 is made up of 15 amino acids. The DNA for the CDR3 is TGCGCCAGCAGCCCCCGGGACAGCAGCACAGATACGCAGTATTTT. Translation gives CASSPRDSSTDTQYF.

V is TRBV12-3 or TRBV12-4 and J is TRBJ2-2; D possibly corresponds to TRBD1 (6 bases). V lost 8 bases to trimming and J lost 8 bases, with 12 bases between them. The CDR3 length is 12 residues. The CDR3 DNA sequence: TGTGCCAGCTCCCTCGGGACAGGGGAGCTGTTTTTT. It codes for CASSLGTGELFF.

This clone was recorded only once. The V call is TRBV11-3, the J call TRBJ2-1, with a weak D call TRBD1 (6 bases). Germline values: CDR1 SGHNT, CDR2 YENEEA. V was clipped by 5 bases and J by 4 bases, with 9 bases between them. The CDR3 covers 13 residues. The CDR3 here is CASSKQGYNEQFF. For the CDR3, the DNA is TGTGCCAGCAGCAAACAGGGTTACAATGAGCAGTTCTTC.

The chain employs TRBV2 and TRBJ2-3, with 9 bases matching TRBD1. Germline V gene sequence: CDR1 SNHLY, CDR2 FYNNEI. The CDR3 has 15 residues. The junction had 7 bases not matched to a gene; V was cut back by 5 bases and J by 4 bases. As DNA, the CDR3 is TGTGCCAGCAGTTCCGACAGGGGGGTTTCAGATACGCAGTATTTT. Protein: CASSSDRGVSDTQYF.

This chain connects TRBV3-1 (or the pseudogene TRBV3-2) to TRBJ2-1; 7 positions match TRBD1. Per the germline V gene, CDR1 is LGHDT and CDR2 is YNNKEL (reference sequence). J was trimmed by 3 bases and V by 0 bases; bases with no gene match: 5. The CDR3 loop spans 16 amino acids. CDR3 in amino acids: CASSQEPGQVYNEQFF. DNA for the CDR3: TGTGCCAGCAGCCAAGAACCCGGACAGGTCTACAATGAGCAGTTCTTC.

A single count supports this clone. The chain carries TRBV21-1 and TRBJ2-5; the listed D gene, TRBD1, was not tested against the DNA. TRBV21-1 is flagged as a pseudogene. The CDR3 extends over 15 amino acids. The CDR3 bases are TGTGCCAGCAGCAAAGTTCCAGGGGTCGGGGAGACCCAGTACTTC. Protein sequence: CASSKVPGVGETQYF.

The CDR3 here is CASSPGLNTGELFF. CDR3 DNA: TGTGCCAGCAGCCCGGGACTAAACACCGGGGAGCTGTTTTTT. The genes are TRBV4-2 and TRBJ2-2, with 7 bases fitting TRBD2. The germline CDR1 and CDR2 sequences are LGHNA and YNFKEQ. The CDR3 runs 14 residues. Trimming removed 4 bases from V and 2 bases from J; junction bases left unmatched: 1.

V gene TRBV5-1 combines with J gene TRBJ2-7; 11 bases are shared with TRBD2. The CDR3 is 13 amino acids. J was trimmed by 7 bases and V by 3 bases; bases with no gene match: 3. Germline values: CDR1 SGHRS, CDR2 YFSETQ. The chain's CDR3 is CASSSRTSGEQYF. The CDR3 coding sequence is TGCGCCAGCAGCTCCCGGACTAGCGGGGAGCAGTACTTC. Looking up the rest from reference TRBV5-1 and TRBJ2-7 gives the full variable domain: KAGVTQTPRYLIKTRGQQVTLSCSPISGHRSVSWYQQTPGQGLQFLFEYFSETQRNKGNFPGRFSGRQFSNSRSEMNVSTLELGDSALYLCASSSRTSGEQYFGPGTRLTVT.

This rearrangement joins TRBV3-1 (or the pseudogene TRBV3-2) to TRBJ2-7; 7 bases agree with TRBD1. The V and J ends lost 4 bases and 3 bases, in that order; junction bases with no gene match: 6. Per the germline V gene, CDR1 is LGHDT and CDR2 is YNNKEL (reference sequence). The CDR3 consists of 14 residues. The CDR3 sequence is CASSRSAGGYEQYF. Written as DNA, the CDR3 is TGTGCCAGCAGCCGCAGCGCAGGGGGCTACGAGCAGTACTTC.

The rearrangement uses TRBV7-9 and TRBJ2-1, with D possibly TRBD1 on 5 matching bases. V was clipped by 2 bases and J by 7 bases, with 12 bases between them. The germline gives CDR1 SEHNR, CDR2 FQNEAQ (reference sequence). The CDR3 spans 14 residues. The CDR3 DNA follows: TGTGCCAGCAGCTTATTTCAGGGTGGAAATGAGCAGTTCTTC. As protein: CASSLFQGGNEQFF.

This chain connects TRBV4-1 to TRBJ2-6; 10 nucleotides align to TRBD2. Germline CDR1 MGHRA, CDR2 YSYEKL. V shed 5 bases and J 0 bases; nucleotides not matched to a gene: 7. The CDR3 runs 18 residues. CDR3 region: CASSSSSGGFSGANVLTF. CDR3 nucleotide sequence: TGCGCCAGCAGCTCATCTAGCGGGGGCTTCTCTGGGGCCAACGTCCTGACTTTC.

Here the CDR3 DNA reads TGTGCCAGCAGCGCCGCCACCCTAAATAATTCACCCCTCCACTTT. This gives the protein CASSAATLNNSPLHF. The chain joins TRBV11-2 to TRBJ1-6, with D unclear. The V and J ends lost 5 bases and 5 bases respectively, with 13 bases between them. The CDR3 spans 15 residues. The germline V gene encodes CDR1 SGHAT and CDR2 FQNNGV.

The rearrangement uses TRBV6-6 and TRBJ2-7; TRBD1 aligns across 9 bases. Trimming took 2 bases from V and 5 from J; bases not matched to a gene: 7. The CDR3 is 15 residues long. CDR1 and CDR2 (germline): MNHNY, SVGAGI (reference sequence). Here the CDR3 DNA reads TGTGCCAGCAGTTACAGACGGGACAGGGTTAACGAGCAGTACTTC. As protein: CASSYRRDRVNEQYF.

The gene calls are TRBV2 and TRBJ2-7; no clear D. The CDR3 contains 14 residues. Germline CDR1 and CDR2: SNHLY and FYNNEI. V lost 4 bases and J lost 0, with 10 bases in between. The CDR3 DNA sequence: TGTGCCAGCAGTGTTACGAAGAGCTCCTACGAGCAGTACTTC. This encodes CASSVTKSSYEQYF. The entire variable domain, with the rest obtained from reference TRBV2 and TRBJ2-7, is as follows: EPEVTQTPSHQVTQMGQEVILRCVPISNHLYFYWYRQILGQKVEFLVSFYNNEISEKSEIFDDQFSVERPDGSNFTLKIRSTKLEDSAMYFCASSVTKSSYEQYFGPGTRLTVT.

The rearrangement uses TRBV3-1 (or the pseudogene TRBV3-2) and TRBJ1-6; D is perhaps TRBD1 (5 bases). With 3 bases removed from V and 10 bases from J, the gap between germline ends came to 19 bases. Looked up from germline, CDR1 is LGHDT and CDR2 is YNNKEL (reference sequence). This CDR3 spans 16 amino acids. As DNA, the CDR3 is TGTGCCAGCAGCCACTCGACAGCCGTCTTACGGTCACCCCTCCACTTT. This codes for CASSHSTAVLRSPLHF.

The chain recombines TRBV2 with TRBJ2-7, with 7 bases identical to TRBD1. The V gene end was trimmed by 10 bases and the J gene end by 1 base; junction bases not matched to a gene: 7. Germline V gene lookup returns CDR1 SNHLY and CDR2 FYNNEI. The CDR3 spans 13 residues. The CDR3 DNA follows: TGTGCCATAGACAGGGTCGGGTCCTACGAGCAGTACTTC. Translation gives CAIDRVGSYEQYF.

V and J are TRBV6-1 and TRBJ2-3; 9 nucleotides agree with TRBD2. This CDR3 contains 15 residues. The trim removed 3 bases at V and 2 bases at J, leaving 3 bases unmatched. The germline CDR1 and CDR2 sequences are MNHNS and SASEGT. This CDR3 reads CASSDSGGATDTQYF. The CDR3 DNA follows: TGTGCCAGCAGTGATAGCGGGGGAGCCACAGATACGCAGTATTTT.

CDR3 nucleotides: TGTGCCAGCATCCCCGGACTAGCGGGAAGGAATGAGCAGTTCTTC. As protein: CASIPGLAGRNEQFF. This chain joins TRBV6-6 and TRBJ2-1; TRBD2 matches 12 bases. Trimming removed 7 bases from V and 7 bases from J; junction bases left unmatched: 8. The CDR3 length is 15 residues. Germline V gene sequence: CDR1 MNHNY, CDR2 SVGAGI (reference sequence).

The chain recombines TRBV5-3 with TRBJ2-5, with TRBD2 matching 11 bases. TRBV5-3 is treated as an ORF (open reading frame) with a function not yet certain. After removal of 5 bases from V and 1 base from J, the junction contained 13 bases not matched to a gene. The CDR3 covers 18 residues. The CDR3 region has the DNA TGTGCCAGAAGACAGGGGACTAGCGGACAAACGGTCCAAGAGACCCAGTACTTC. It yields the protein CARRQGTSGQTVQETQYF.

The genes are TRBV6-5 and TRBJ2-7, with 12 bases identical to TRBD2. The V gene end was trimmed by 5 bases and the J gene end by 3 bases; junction bases not matched to a gene: 5. The germline gives CDR1 MNHEY, CDR2 SVGAGI. This CDR3 is 15 amino acids long. This CDR3 reads CASSRTSGGIYEQYF. In DNA, the CDR3 is TGTGCCAGCAGTCGTACTAGCGGGGGGATCTACGAGCAGTACTTC.

V is TRBV19 and J is TRBJ1-1; D is unclear. Germline V CDR1 and CDR2: LNHDA, SQIVND (reference sequence). V lost 5 bases, J lost 0 bases, and 7 bases lay in between. This CDR3 is built from 13 residues. CDR3 sequence: CASSQQLNTEAFF. The CDR3 coding sequence is TGTGCCAGTAGTCAACAGCTGAACACTGAAGCTTTCTTT.

The rearrangement joins TRBV27 to TRBJ2-5; D call uncertain. The CDR3 consists of 13 residues. CDR1 is MNHEY and CDR2 is SMNVEV in the germline V gene (reference sequence). Trimming pared 4 bases from V and 2 bases from J, leaving 8 bases between. The CDR3 is CASSSITQETQYF. The DNA of the CDR3 is TGTGCCAGCAGTTCCATCACTCAAGAGACCCAGTACTTC.